Reported below is one T cell receptor (beta chain). The antigen is not known. The sample belongs to a study of CD8+ T cells in alopecia areata. This CDR3 spans 13 amino acids. CDR1 and CDR2 from the germline V gene are SQVTM and ANQGSEA. V was trimmed by 4 bases and J by 5 bases, leaving 14 bases between them. Regarding the study as a whole: Lesional scalp exceeded normal scalp in clonality, especially in alopecia totalis/universalis.

As to treatment: oral pan-JAK inhibitor, 5-10 mg twice daily. Samples from alopecia areata patients were lesional scalp punch biopsies and peripheral blood. cDNA prepared by RNA extraction and subsequent reverse transcription served as the template for sequencing. The repertoire was sequenced with immunoSEQ multiplex PCR; TCRdb's copy has only in-frame clones and lacks some. Seen here are some 190,000 clones, roughly 60% observed once, and the top ten hold just over 1%. The sample was CD4+ T cells sorted from blood, taken at week 24, from a patient treated with tofacitinib. This sequence was found in a human donor with alopecia areata. The chain links TRBV29-1 to TRBJ2-5; possible D gene TRBD2, 5 bases. CDR3 in amino acids: CSVARVSGETQYF. The CDR3 DNA reads TGCAGCGTTGCGAGGGTCTCCGGGGAGACCCAGTACTTC.